One T cell receptor beta chain is described in this entry. The CDR3 runs 15 residues. Germline CDR1 LNHDA, CDR2 SQIVND (reference sequence). The trim removed 3 bases at V and 4 bases at J, leaving 4 bases unmatched. This specimen comes from a study of blood T cell repertoires in COVID-19. Profiling relied on immunoSEQ multiplex PCR, and the TCRdb table lists in-frame clones only, not all of them. Among some 200,000 clones listed, approximately 90% were seen once. The rearrangement joins TRBV19 to TRBJ2-2, with 8 bases lining up with TRBD2. The specimen sequenced was PBMCs or T cells enriched from blood (not recorded which). The TCR originated in a woman in her thirties who had recovered from COVID-19. In DNA, the CDR3 is TGTGCCAGTAGTATCGGGGGGGCCCTCACCGGGGAGCTGTTTTTT. This codes for CASSIGGALTGELFF.